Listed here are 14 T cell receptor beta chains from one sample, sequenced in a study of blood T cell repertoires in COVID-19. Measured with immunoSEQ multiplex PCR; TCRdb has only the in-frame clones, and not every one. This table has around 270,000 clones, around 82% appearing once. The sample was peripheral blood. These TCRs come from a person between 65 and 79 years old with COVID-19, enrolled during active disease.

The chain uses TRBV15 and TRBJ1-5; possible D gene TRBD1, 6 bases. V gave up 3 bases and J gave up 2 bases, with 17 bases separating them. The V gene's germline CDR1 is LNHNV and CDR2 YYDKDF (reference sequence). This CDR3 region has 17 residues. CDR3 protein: CATSRVGAGQGNQPQHF. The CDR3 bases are TGTGCCACCAGCAGGGTGGGGGCAGGGCAAGGCAATCAGCCCCAGCATTTT.

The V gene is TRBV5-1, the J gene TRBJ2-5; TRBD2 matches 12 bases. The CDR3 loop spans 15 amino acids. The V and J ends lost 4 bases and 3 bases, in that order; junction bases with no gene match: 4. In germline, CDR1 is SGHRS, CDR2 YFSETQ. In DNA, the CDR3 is TGCGCCAGCAGCATCCGGACTAGCGGGGAAGAGACCCAGTACTTC. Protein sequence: CASSIRTSGEETQYF.

CDR3 amino acids: CASSRGQGTETQYF. In DNA, the CDR3 is TGTGCCAGCAGCCGCGGACAGGGAACGGAGACCCAGTACTTC. V is TRBV7-8 and J is TRBJ2-5; 8 nucleotides match TRBD1. The CDR3 spans 14 residues. Germline lookup yields CDR1 SGHVS and CDR2 FQNEAQ. V shed 5 bases and J 5 bases; nucleotides not matched to a gene: 7.

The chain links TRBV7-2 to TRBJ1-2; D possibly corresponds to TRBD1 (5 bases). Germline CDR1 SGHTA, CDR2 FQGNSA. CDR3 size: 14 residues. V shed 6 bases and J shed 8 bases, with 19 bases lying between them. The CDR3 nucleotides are TGTGCCAGCAGACCCACTCAGGGCTCTACGGGCTACACCTTC. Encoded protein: CASRPTQGSTGYTF.

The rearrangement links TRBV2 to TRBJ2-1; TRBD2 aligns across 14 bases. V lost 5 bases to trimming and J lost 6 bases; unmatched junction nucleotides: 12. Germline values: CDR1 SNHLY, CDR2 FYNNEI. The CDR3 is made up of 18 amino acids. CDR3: CASSTGTSGSRGSNEQFF. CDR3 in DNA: TGTGCCAGCAGTACAGGGACTAGCGGGAGTAGAGGGTCCAATGAGCAGTTCTTC.

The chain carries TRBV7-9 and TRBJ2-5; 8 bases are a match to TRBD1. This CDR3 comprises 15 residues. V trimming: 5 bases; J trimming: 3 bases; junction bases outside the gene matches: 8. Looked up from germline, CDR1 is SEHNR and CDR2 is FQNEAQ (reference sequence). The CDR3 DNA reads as TGTGCCAGCAGCGCACGACAGGGGCTGAAAGAGACCCAGTACTTC. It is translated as CASSARQGLKETQYF.

The CDR3 protein is CSVGGGEGNQETQYF. The CDR3 DNA reads TGCAGCGTTGGGGGCGGGGAAGGGAACCAAGAGACCCAGTACTTC. The chain has TRBV29-1 and TRBJ2-5; tentatively, D is TRBD2 (6 bases). Trimming stripped 4 bases from V and 0 bases from J, with 15 bases between. This CDR3 is 15 amino acids long. Germline V gives CDR1 SQVTM, CDR2 ANQGSEA.

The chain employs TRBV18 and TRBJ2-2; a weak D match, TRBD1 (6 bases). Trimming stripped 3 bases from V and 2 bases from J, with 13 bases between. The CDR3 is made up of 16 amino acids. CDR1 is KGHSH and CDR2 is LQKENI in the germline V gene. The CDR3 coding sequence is TGTGCCAGCTCACCCTCGGGACAACGAAACACCGGGGAGCTGTTTTTT. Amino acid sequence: CASSPSGQRNTGELFF.

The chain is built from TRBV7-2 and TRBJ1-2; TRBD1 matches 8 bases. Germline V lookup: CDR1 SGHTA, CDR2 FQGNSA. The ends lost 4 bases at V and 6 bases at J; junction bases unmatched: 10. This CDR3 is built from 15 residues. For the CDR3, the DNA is TGTGCCAGCAGCTCGCGGACAGGGAATAGCCATGGCTACACCTTC. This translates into CASSSRTGNSHGYTF.

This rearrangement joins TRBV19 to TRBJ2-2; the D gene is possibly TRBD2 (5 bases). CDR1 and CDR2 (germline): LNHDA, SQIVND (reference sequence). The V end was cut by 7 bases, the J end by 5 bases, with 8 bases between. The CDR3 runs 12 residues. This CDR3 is CASKTKTGELFF. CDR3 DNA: TGTGCCAGTAAGACTAAGACCGGGGAGCTGTTTTTT.

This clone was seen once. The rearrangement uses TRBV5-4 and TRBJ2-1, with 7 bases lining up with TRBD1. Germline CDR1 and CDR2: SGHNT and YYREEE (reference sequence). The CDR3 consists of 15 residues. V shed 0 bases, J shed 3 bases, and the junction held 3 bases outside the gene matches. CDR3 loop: CASSLDGQDYNEQFF. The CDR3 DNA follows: TGTGCCAGCAGCTTGGACGGACAGGACTACAATGAGCAGTTCTTC. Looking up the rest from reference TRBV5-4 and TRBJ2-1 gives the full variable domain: ETGVTQSPTHLIKTRGQQVTLRCSSQSGHNTVSWYQQALGQGPQFIFQYYREEENGRGNFPPRFSGLQFPNYSSELNVNALELDDSALYLCASSLDGQDYNEQFFGPGTRLTVL.

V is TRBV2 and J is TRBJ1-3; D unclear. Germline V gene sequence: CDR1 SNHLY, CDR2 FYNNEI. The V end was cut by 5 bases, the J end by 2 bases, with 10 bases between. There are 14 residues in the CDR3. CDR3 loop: CASSTRSPGNTIYF. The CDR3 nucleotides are TGTGCCAGCAGTACTCGTAGCCCTGGAAACACCATATATTTT.

CDR3 DNA sequence: TGTGCCAGCAGCCAAGAAGGGACTAGCGCGAGGGGTGAGCAGTTCTTC. This gives the protein CASSQEGTSARGEQFF. The chain couples TRBV4-2 to TRBJ2-1; TRBD2 matches 10 bases. Germline V gene data show CDR1 as LGHNA and CDR2 as YNFKEQ. This CDR3 is 16 amino acids long. V was pared by 0 bases and J by 9 bases, with 8 bases of the junction left unmatched.

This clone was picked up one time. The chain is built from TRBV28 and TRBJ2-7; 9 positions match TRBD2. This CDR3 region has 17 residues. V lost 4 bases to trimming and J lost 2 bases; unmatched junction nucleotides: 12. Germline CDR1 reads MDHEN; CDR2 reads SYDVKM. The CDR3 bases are TGTGCCAGCAGTTCCGGAATAAGCGGGAGGTTCCCCTACGAGCAGTACTTC. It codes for CASSSGISGRFPYEQYF.